Listed here are 28 T cell receptor beta chains from one sample, sequenced in a study of T cell clonality in common variable immunodeficiency. Assay: immunoSEQ multiplex PCR; the TCRdb copy retains only in-frame clones and omits some. Observed in the sample are about 42,000 clones, none of them singletons. The sample consisted of peripheral blood mononuclear cells. The receptors here all came from a person between 18 and 75 years old in good health.

On this clone itself: Read coverage stops 3 residues before the CDR3 terminus; the germline J gene supplies the remainder. This chain links TRBV11-2 with TRBJ1-1; no clear D gene. V was trimmed by 0 bases and J by 2 bases, leaving 10 bases between them. CDR3 length: 15 residues. Germline assignment: CDR1 SGHAT and CDR2 FQNNGV. The CDR3 DNA, read in part, is TGTGCCAGCAGCTTAGAGCGGGGAGGAAACACTGAA. As protein: CASSLERGGNTE. The whole CDR3 is CASSLERGGNTEAFF. The full variable domain, rest sourced from reference TRBV11-2 and TRBJ1-1, is EAGVAQSPRYKIIEKRQSVAFWCNPISGHATLYWYQQILGQGPKLLIQFQNNGVVDDSQLPKDRFSAERLKGVDSTLKIQPAKLEDSAVYLCASSLERGGNTEAFFGQGTRLTVV.

This clone has at least ten counts. The read falls 3 residues short of the CDR3 end, and the missing part is taken from the germline J gene. The chain recombines TRBV6-1 with TRBJ2-5, with TRBD2 identical over 8 bases. J was trimmed by 4 bases and V by 4 bases; bases with no gene match: 11. This CDR3 has 16 residues. CDR1 and CDR2 from the germline V gene are MNHNS and SASEGT. Partial CDR3 DNA: TGTGCCAGCAGTGGGCGGGGGGCAGGTCGGGTAGAGACC. Translating gives CASSGRGAGRVET. The full CDR3 reads CASSGRGAGRVETQYF.

The table lists this clone with many counts. The sequenced fragment ends 3 residues before the CDR3 boundary, so the rest is inferred from the germline J gene. The chain is built from TRBV6-2 or TRBV6-3 and TRBJ2-1; 7 bases line up with TRBD2. The CDR3 is 15 residues long. Trimming cost V 4 bases and J 6 bases; bases outside gene matches: 9. Germline V gives CDR1 MNHEY, CDR2 SVGEGT. CDR3 residues: CASSSQREASNEQFF. Partial CDR3 DNA: TGTGCCAGCAGTTCCCAGCGGGAAGCGTCCAATGAG.

This clone was detected only a few times. The read finishes 3 residues shy of the CDR3 end, and the germline J gene is used to complete it. The chain uses TRBV19 and TRBJ1-1; D possibly corresponds to TRBD1 (6 bases). V was clipped by 7 bases and J by 5 bases, with 14 bases between them. Germline V gene lookup returns CDR1 LNHDA and CDR2 SQIVND (reference sequence). The length of the CDR3 is 13 residues. The CDR3 DNA, read in part, is TGTGCCAGTAACTTGGGGGCGAATACTGAA. Encoded protein: CASNLGANTE. The whole CDR3 sequence is CASNLGANTEAFF.

Ten or more counts support this clone. The CDR3 goes on 3 residues after the read ends, and that part is filled in from the germline J gene. The gene calls are TRBV29-1 and TRBJ2-7; D may be TRBD1 (6 bases). Germline assignment: CDR1 SQVTM and CDR2 ANQGSEA. V lost 4 bases, J lost 0 bases, and 13 bases lay in between. This CDR3 is 14 amino acids long. The sequenced part of the CDR3 DNA is TGCAGCGTTGCCCCGCAGGGGATCTCCTACGAG. This gives the protein CSVAPQGISYE. The full-length CDR3 reads as CSVAPQGISYEQYF.

Only a few counts were recorded for this clone. The read falls 3 residues short of the CDR3 end, and the missing part is taken from the germline J gene. The V and J genes are TRBV25-1 and TRBJ2-2; 13 positions agree with TRBD2. V lost 4 bases and J lost 1; bases outside the gene matches: 18. CDR1 MGHDK and CDR2 SYGVNS come from the germline V gene. This CDR3 is built from 22 residues. The CDR3 reads CASSGYSGGRLAGGLNTGELFF. Incomplete CDR3 DNA: TGTGCCAGCAGTGGATACAGCGGGGGCCGACTAGCGGGAGGTCTGAACACCGGGGAG. Based on the CDR3 plus reference TRBV25-1 and TRBJ2-2, the full variable domain is EADIYQTPRYLVIGTGKKITLECSQTMGHDKMYWYQQDPGMELHLIHYSYGVNSTEKGDLSSESTVSRIRTEHFPLTLESARPSHTSQYLCASSGYSGGRLAGGLNTGELFFGEGSRLTVL.

This clone was seen ten or more times. Read data end 3 residues before the CDR3 end; the end is taken from the germline J gene. The chain carries TRBV9 and TRBJ2-5, with 8 bases matching TRBD1. This CDR3 contains 14 residues. The germline V gene has CDR1 SGDLS and CDR2 YYNGEE. Losses at the gene ends were 4 bases for V and 4 bases for J; bases not matched to a gene: 6. Incomplete CDR3 DNA: TGTGCCAGCAGCCCCCTGGACAGGGTAGAGACC. Residues: CASSPLDRVET. Given in full, the CDR3 is CASSPLDRVETQYF.

This clone occurred a few times. A read error may explain this, as a much larger clone is one base away. The missing CDR3 end, 3 residues past where the read stops, is filled in from the germline J gene. This rearrangement joins TRBV2 to TRBJ2-3; D is perhaps TRBD2 (5 bases). Germline V gene sequence: CDR1 SNHLY, CDR2 FYNNEI. The CDR3 runs to 16 residues. CDR3 region: CASSDPSLVPQETQYF. CDR3 DNA (partial): TGTGCCAGCAGTGACCCTAGCTTGGTGCCCCAAGAGACG.

This clone was recorded at least ten times. CDR3 DNA (partial): TGTGCCAGCAGGCCACAGAGCGGGTTGCAAGAGACC. It encodes CASRPQSGLQET. The whole CDR3 protein is CASRPQSGLQETQYF. The chain carries TRBV7-2 and TRBJ2-5, with a tentative D call TRBD2 (6 bases). The read terminates 3 residues ahead of where the CDR3 ends, so the germline J gene completes it. Germline V gives CDR1 SGHTA, CDR2 FQGNSA. This CDR3 spans 15 amino acids. V shed 6 bases and J shed 2 bases, with 16 bases lying between them.

At least ten counts were recorded for this clone. With the read ending 3 residues before the CDR3 end, the germline J gene is used to fill in that end. This rearrangement joins TRBV5-1 to TRBJ2-2; 8 bases are shared with TRBD1. The CDR3 extends over 15 amino acids. Per the germline V gene, CDR1 is SGHRS and CDR2 is YFSETQ. The CDR3 is CASSLGGQGANVLFF. The part of the CDR3 DNA that was read is TGCGCCAGCAGCTTGGGGGGGCAGGGGGCCAACGTG.

This clone was observed at least ten times. The CDR3 extends 3 residues past the end of the read, so its final part is completed from the germline J gene. The V call is TRBV10-3, the J call TRBJ1-5; possibly TRBD1 for D (5 bases). Looked up from germline, CDR1 is ENHRY and CDR2 is SYGVKD. The CDR3 consists of 14 residues. Trimming removed 10 bases from V and 6 bases from J, with 19 bases in between. CDR3 DNA, as far as it was read: TGTGCCACCTGGGGCGGGGCAATGAGTCAGCCC. This translates into CATWGGAMSQP. The complete CDR3 sequence is CATWGGAMSQPQHF.

Many counts were recorded for this clone. The read ends 3 residues shy of where the CDR3 ends; the end is completed using the germline J gene. The rearrangement links TRBV20-1 to TRBJ2-3; TRBD2 aligns across 9 bases. There are 15 residues in the CDR3. The J segment lost 2 bases and the V segment lost 5 bases, leaving 8 bases of the junction unmatched. The germline gives CDR1 DFQATT, CDR2 SNEGSKA (reference sequence). Here the CDR3 reads CSAPSTSGSTDTQYF. The sequenced part of the CDR3 DNA is TGCAGTGCTCCAAGTACTAGCGGGTCCACAGATACG.

There are many counts of this clone. The read ends 3 residues before the CDR3 terminus; that terminus is restored from the germline J gene. The rearrangement uses TRBV11-2 and TRBJ2-7; TRBD2 matches 10 bases. J gave up 3 bases and V 3 bases, and 5 bases lay outside the gene matches. Germline-derived CDR1 and CDR2 are SGHAT and FQNNGV. This CDR3 spans 15 amino acids. The sequenced part of the CDR3 DNA is TGTGCCAGCAGCTTTGGAGCGGGAGGGATCTACGAG. Translating it yields CASSFGAGGIYE. The whole CDR3 region reads CASSFGAGGIYEQYF.

This clone was detected ten times or more. The read ends 3 residues before the CDR3 terminus; that terminus is restored from the germline J gene. V usage is TRBV3-1 (or the pseudogene TRBV3-2) and J usage is TRBJ2-6; 7 bases agree with TRBD1. Germline values: CDR1 LGHDT, CDR2 YNNKEL (reference sequence). The CDR3 runs to 18 residues. Unmatched junction bases numbered 12, after V lost 7 bases and J lost 0 bases. The CDR3 loop reads CASTRWGTAISGANVLTF. Partial CDR3 DNA: TGTGCCAGCACCCGTTGGGGGACAGCTATCTCTGGGGCCAACGTC.

This clone was seen repeatedly, ten times or more. The CDR3 end falls 3 residues outside the read, so it is completed with the germline J gene. The V gene is TRBV12-3 or TRBV12-4, the J gene TRBJ2-7; 8 nucleotides line up with TRBD1. The length of the CDR3 is 14 residues. The ends lost 5 bases at V and 1 base at J; junction bases unmatched: 4. The covered CDR3 bases are TGTGCCAGCAGTCCTAGGACAGGGTCCTACGAG. It yields the protein CASSPRTGSYE. The full-length CDR3 reads as CASSPRTGSYEQYF.

The table lists this clone with many counts. From the germline J gene comes the end of the CDR3, since the read stops 3 residues before it. The gene calls are TRBV6-2 or TRBV6-3 and TRBJ1-5; TRBD1 aligns across 8 bases. In germline, CDR1 is MNHEY, CDR2 SVGEGT. This CDR3 region has 15 residues. V lost 6 bases, J lost 3 bases, and 7 bases stayed unmatched. The CDR3 DNA, read in part, is TGTGCCAGCAGATTTGACAGGGGATACAATCAGCCC. This encodes CASRFDRGYNQP. In full, the CDR3 reads CASRFDRGYNQPQHF.

This clone was counted ten times or more. The missing CDR3 end, 3 residues past where the read stops, is filled in from the germline J gene. V is TRBV20-1 and J is TRBJ2-3, with 12 bases fitting TRBD2. CDR3 length: 15 residues. The germline CDR1 and CDR2 sequences are DFQATT and SNEGSKA (reference sequence). The DNA read from the CDR3 is TGCAGTGCTAGTCCTAGCGGGAGGGCTCGGGAGACG. Its protein is CSASPSGRARET. The whole CDR3 sequence is CSASPSGRARETQYF.

The table lists this clone with many counts. Read coverage stops 3 residues before the CDR3 terminus; the germline J gene supplies the remainder. The gene calls are TRBV20-1 and TRBJ1-5, with D possibly being TRBD1 (5 bases). The CDR3 spans 17 residues. V lost 1 base to trimming and J lost 2 bases, with 18 bases between them. From germline, CDR1 is DFQATT and CDR2 SNEGSKA (reference sequence). The sequenced part of the CDR3 DNA is TGCAGTGCTAGAGGGTTCAAGAGGTCGGGGGGCAATCAGCCC. Translation: CSARGFKRSGGNQP. Given in full, the CDR3 is CSARGFKRSGGNQPQHF.

This clone was found many times. The read halts 3 residues ahead of the CDR3 end, with the missing end drawn from the germline J gene. The chain has TRBV6-1 and TRBJ2-2; no firm D call. The CDR3 extends over 13 amino acids. Looked up from germline, CDR1 is MNHNS and CDR2 is SASEGT. V lost 4 bases and J lost 4, with 7 bases in between. The CDR3 loop reads CASSAMVTGELFF. CDR3 bases read: TGTGCCAGCAGTGCTATGGTCACCGGGGAG.

This clone was seen repeatedly, ten times or more. The read falls 3 residues short of the CDR3 end, and the missing part is taken from the germline J gene. The chain recombines TRBV28 with TRBJ2-7; a possible D gene is TRBD2 (6 bases). With 8 bases removed from V and 1 base from J, the gap between germline ends came to 15 bases. The CDR3 sequence is 14 residues long. The germline gives CDR1 MDHEN, CDR2 SYDVKM. The CDR3 loop reads CASRRAGNSYEQYF. The sequenced part of the CDR3 DNA is TGTGCCAGCCGACGGGCGGGAAATTCCTACGAG.

This clone came up many times. The CDR3 is cut off 3 residues early in the read; its end comes from the germline J gene. The chain is built from TRBV20-1 and TRBJ2-7, with D possibly TRBD2 on 6 matching bases. Germline loops: CDR1 DFQATT, CDR2 SNEGSKA (reference sequence). The CDR3 loop spans 15 amino acids. Trimming took off 0 bases at V and 5 bases at J, with 17 bases between the two ends. The CDR3 region is CSARDTQSGLDEQYF. CDR3 DNA, as far as it was read: TGCAGTGCTAGAGACACACAGAGCGGGCTGGACGAG.

This clone was detected many times. The sequenced fragment ends 3 residues before the CDR3 boundary, so the rest is inferred from the germline J gene. V and J are TRBV20-1 and TRBJ2-5; 11 bases fit TRBD2. The CDR3 loop spans 15 amino acids. V was pared by 6 bases and J by 2 bases, with 8 bases of the junction left unmatched. Germline loops: CDR1 DFQATT, CDR2 SNEGSKA (reference sequence). This CDR3 reads CSAKKLAGAQETQYF. CDR3 bases read: TGCAGTGCCAAGAAACTAGCGGGGGCTCAAGAGACC.

This clone appeared many times. The read finishes 3 residues shy of the CDR3 end, and the germline J gene is used to complete it. The chain employs TRBV6-2 or TRBV6-3 and TRBJ2-3, with D uncertain. The CDR3 contains 14 residues. The V gene's germline CDR1 is MNHEY and CDR2 SVGEGT. The V end lost 6 bases, the J end lost 2 bases, and 12 bases lay between the germline ends. The CDR3: CASRHSPTTDTQYF. CDR3 DNA, as far as it was read: TGTGCCAGCAGGCACAGCCCTACCACAGATACG.

This clone was counted many times. Read coverage stops 3 residues before the CDR3 terminus; the germline J gene supplies the remainder. This chain uses TRBV20-1 with TRBJ2-3; a possible D gene is TRBD1 (5 bases). V shed 0 bases and J shed 4 bases, with 8 bases lying between them. The germline V gene has CDR1 DFQATT and CDR2 SNEGSKA (reference sequence). CDR3 length: 13 residues. The CDR3 sequence: CSARETTADTQYF. The DNA read from the CDR3 is TGCAGTGCTAGAGAGACGACAGCAGATACG.

This clone was observed many times. The read halts 3 residues ahead of the CDR3 end, with the missing end drawn from the germline J gene. This chain uses TRBV5-1 with TRBJ1-3; maybe TRBD1 (5 bases). The CDR3 sequence is 16 residues long. CDR1 is SGHRS, CDR2 YFSETQ, per germline. Trimming removed 4 bases at V and 0 bases at J, with 14 bases between. The CDR3 sequence: CASSPQTVASGNTIYF. The part of the CDR3 DNA that was read is TGCGCCAGCAGCCCCCAGACAGTGGCCTCTGGAAACACC.

This clone showed up many times. The read ends 3 residues early relative to the CDR3; the germline J gene fills the gap. J is TRBJ2-2 and V is TRBV19; TRBD1 aligns across 7 bases. Germline V lookup: CDR1 LNHDA, CDR2 SQIVND (reference sequence). This CDR3 contains 14 residues. Germline trimming cut 5 bases from V and 5 bases from J; bases unmatched to any gene: 5. CDR3 amino acids: CASSRDRSTGELFF. The covered CDR3 bases are TGTGCCAGTAGTCGGGACAGAAGTACCGGGGAG.

This clone was observed at least ten times. With the read ending 3 residues before the CDR3 end, the germline J gene is used to fill in that end. The V and J genes are TRBV20-1 and TRBJ2-1; D may be TRBD2 (6 bases). Between the trimmed V and J ends, which lost 0 bases and 4 bases, there was a span of 13 bases. The CDR3 has 15 amino acids. The germline V gene has CDR1 DFQATT and CDR2 SNEGSKA (reference sequence). Partial CDR3 DNA: TGCAGTGCTAGAGAGGGGGGAAAGATGTACAATGAG. Its translation: CSAREGGKMYNE. The entire CDR3 sequence reads CSAREGGKMYNEQFF.

This clone was seen many times. The read is 3 residues too short to cover the CDR3 end, so that end is filled in from the germline J gene. The gene calls are TRBV20-1 and TRBJ2-3, with 12 bases that match TRBD2. CDR3 length equals 18 residues. J was trimmed by 5 bases and V by 3 bases; bases with no gene match: 15. CDR1 and CDR2 from the germline V gene are DFQATT and SNEGSKA (reference sequence). The sequenced part of the CDR3 DNA is TGCAGTGCTAGCCCCCTGACTAGCGGGAGAGGTCCCGTAGATACG. It encodes CSASPLTSGRGPVDT. The complete CDR3 reads CSASPLTSGRGPVDTQYF.